Listed here are 24 T cell receptor beta chains from one sample, sequenced in a study of T-cell reconstitution after alpha-beta-depleted transplantation in children. It was with unique molecular identifiers that the TCRbeta library was prepared. TCRdb passed the PCR reads through MiXCR, listing each CDR3 protein once. The table lists around 600,000 distinct CDR3 sequences, about 11% of them singletons. This sample comprised PBMCs from the stem cell graft donor, obtained from the stem cell graft. The receptors stem from a human donor who donated a stem cell graft to a child with acute myeloid leukemia.

This clonotype occurred many times. The chain recombines TRBV5-1 with TRBJ1-1, with TRBD1 as a possible D gene (5 bases). This CDR3 comprises 14 residues. Germline V gene sequence: CDR1 SGHRS, CDR2 YFSETQ. V lost 4 bases to trimming and J lost 0 bases, with 10 bases between them. CDR3 residues: CASSPGIMNTEAFF. CDR3 bases: TGCGCCAGCAGCCCAGGGATTATGAACACTGAAGCTTTCTTT.

With regard to this clonotype: Being one base from a much bigger clone, this may be a read error. No conserved phenylalanine or tryptophan ends this CDR3, so it is likely a read error. This chain uses TRBV27 with TRBJ1-4, with 9 bases matching TRBD1. V trimming: 6 bases; J trimming: 10 bases; junction bases outside the gene matches: 12. Germline lookup yields CDR1 MNHEY and CDR2 SMNVEV (reference sequence). CDR3 length equals 15 residues. In DNA form, the CDR3 reads TGTGCCAGCAGGGGACAGGGTCTTGTGTCTGGAAAACTGTTTTCT. The encoded protein is CASRGQGLVSGKLFS.

This clonotype was counted at least ten times. This chain uses TRBV12-3 or TRBV12-4 with TRBJ1-6; D not resolved. The V gene lost 5 bases and the J gene lost 0 bases, with 2 bases spanning the gap. The CDR3 length is 13 residues. This CDR3 reads CASSLSYNSPLHF. Here the CDR3 DNA reads TGTGCCAGCAGTCTCTCCTATAATTCACCCCTCCACTTT.

This clonotype was found many times. The V and J genes are TRBV7-3 and TRBJ1-6, with D unclear. V was cut by 2 bases and J by 7 bases, with 12 bases left in between. CDR1 and CDR2 from the germline V gene are SGHTA and FQGTGA. The CDR3 is 15 residues long. The CDR3 reads CASSLDSLRNSPLHF. Here the CDR3 DNA reads TGTGCCAGCAGCTTAGACTCCCTGAGAAATTCACCCCTCCACTTT.

The V and J genes are TRBV20-1 and TRBJ2-7, with 7 bases matching TRBD2. The CDR3 sequence is 15 residues long. CDR1 DFQATT and CDR2 SNEGSKA come from the germline V gene (reference sequence). V shed 3 bases and J 3 bases; nucleotides not matched to a gene: 11. CDR3 in amino acids: CSASETGRSFYEQYF. The CDR3 nucleotides read TGCAGTGCTAGCGAAACCGGGAGGTCATTCTACGAGCAGTACTTC.

This clonotype has a count of ten or more. V is TRBV5-6 and J is TRBJ2-7; weak D call: TRBD2 (6 bases). This CDR3 comprises 14 residues. Trimming shortened V by 2 bases and J by 2 bases, and 11 bases separated the two germline ends. Germline V gene lookup returns CDR1 SGHDT and CDR2 YYEEEE. The CDR3 DNA reads TGTGCCAGCAGCTTAAGGCGGGAAACCTACGAGCAGTACTTC. The encoded protein is CASSLRRETYEQYF.

The chain couples TRBV11-2 to TRBJ2-3; 15 bases are a match to TRBD2. V gave up 5 bases and J gave up 4 bases; unmatched junction bases: 4. The CDR3 spans 16 residues. Germline V gene sequence: CDR1 SGHAT, CDR2 FQNNGV. CDR3 protein: CASSGTSGRKSDTQYF. DNA of the CDR3: TGTGCCAGCAGCGGGACTAGCGGGAGGAAGTCAGATACGCAGTATTTT. The complete variable domain, with remaining parts taken from reference TRBV11-2 and TRBJ2-3, reads EAGVAQSPRYKIIEKRQSVAFWCNPISGHATLYWYQQILGQGPKLLIQFQNNGVVDDSQLPKDRFSAERLKGVDSTLKIQPAKLEDSAVYLCASSGTSGRKSDTQYFGPGTRLTVL.

There are a few counts of this clonotype. This chain connects TRBV5-5 to TRBJ2-7, with D possibly TRBD2 on 7 matching bases. Trimming took 4 bases from V and 2 from J, leaving 16 bases between them. This CDR3 has 15 amino acids. Germline CDR1 and CDR2: SGHKS and YYEKEE (reference sequence). Here the CDR3 reads CASSPRGASPYEQYF. The CDR3 DNA follows: TGTGCCAGCAGCCCCCGGGGGGCTTCACCCTACGAGCAGTACTTC. The entire variable domain, with the rest obtained from reference TRBV5-5 and TRBJ2-7, is as follows: DAGVTQSPTHLIKTRGQQVTLRCSPISGHKSVSWYQQVLGQGPQFIFQYYEKEERGRGNFPDRFSARQFPNYSSELNVNALLLGDSALYLCASSPRGASPYEQYFGPGTRLTVT.

This chain connects TRBV7-2 to TRBJ1-5, with 8 bases lining up with TRBD1. V lost 5 bases and J lost 5; bases outside the gene matches: 5. Germline V gives CDR1 SGHTA, CDR2 FQGNSA. The CDR3 spans 14 residues. CDR3 DNA: TGTGCCAGCAGCCCAGGACAGGGCCATCAGCCCCAGCATTTT. Amino acid sequence: CASSPGQGHQPQHF.

This clonotype has ten or more counts. This chain uses TRBV30 with TRBJ1-1; D ambiguous. Deletions cut 1 base from V and 9 bases from J, with 6 bases between. This CDR3 is built from 10 residues. CDR1 and CDR2 (germline): GTSNPN, SVGIG (reference sequence). The CDR3 reads CAWSGTKAFF. The CDR3 nucleotides read TGTGCCTGGAGTGGGACGAAAGCTTTCTTT.

This clonotype was picked up many times. V and J are TRBV3-1 and TRBJ2-1; D is possibly TRBD2 (5 bases). Germline V CDR1 and CDR2: LGHDT, YNNKEL (reference sequence). This CDR3 comprises 11 residues. Trimming removed 5 bases from V and 15 bases from J, with 14 bases in between. The CDR3 is CASSSQLVRFF. CDR3 in DNA: TGTGCCAGCAGCTCTCAACTAGTACGGTTCTTC.

This rearrangement joins TRBV20-1 to TRBJ1-2, with D possibly TRBD1 on 6 matching bases. In germline, CDR1 is DFQATT, CDR2 SNEGSKA (reference sequence). The CDR3 has 13 residues. V was trimmed by 6 bases and J by 3 bases, leaving 14 bases between them. The CDR3 DNA follows: TGCAGTGCAATCAGGGGATGGGACTATGGCTACACCTTC. It specifies CSAIRGWDYGYTF.

This clonotype has ten or more counts. The rearrangement uses TRBV7-3 and TRBJ1-2; D is unresolved. This CDR3 contains 12 residues. Germline loops: CDR1 SGHTA, CDR2 FQGTGA. The germline V and J ends were trimmed by 0 bases and 1 base, with 0 bases remaining between them. CDR3 loop: CASSLTNYGYTF. The CDR3 coding sequence is TGTGCCAGCAGCTTAACTAACTATGGCTACACCTTC.

Only a few counts were recorded for this clonotype. The chain employs TRBV7-8 and TRBJ2-7; 10 bases are a match to TRBD2. Trimming cost V 5 bases and J 9 bases; bases outside gene matches: 22. Germline assignment: CDR1 SGHVS and CDR2 FQNEAQ. This CDR3 region has 18 residues. DNA for the CDR3: TGTGCCAGCAGCCACAGTCCCGGGACTAGCGCGACGGTACGAGGGCAGTACTTC. Amino acids: CASSHSPGTSATVRGQYF. The full variable domain, with the rest looked up from reference TRBV7-8 and TRBJ2-7, is GAGVSQSPRYKVAKRGQDVALRCDPISGHVSLFWYQQALGQGPEFLTYFQNEAQLDKSGLPSDRFFAERPEGSVSTLKIQRTQQEDSAVYLCASSHSPGTSATVRGQYFGPGTRLTVT.

CDR3 nucleotide sequence: TGTGCCAGAGGCTGGGCGGAGAGTAATGAAAAACTGTTTTTT. It codes for CARGWAESNEKLFF. The V gene is TRBV27, the J gene TRBJ1-4; D gene unclear. Germline V gene lookup returns CDR1 MNHEY and CDR2 SMNVEV (reference sequence). This CDR3 spans 14 amino acids. The V end lost 9 bases, the J end lost 4 bases, and 15 bases lay between the germline ends.

The rearrangement joins TRBV4-2 to TRBJ2-2, with D perhaps TRBD1 or TRBD2 (6 bases each). The ends were cut back, 2 bases at V and 0 bases at J, with 13 bases in the middle. CDR1 and CDR2 from the germline V gene are LGHNA and YNFKEQ. This CDR3 is built from 17 residues. Here the CDR3 DNA reads TGTGCCAGCAGCCAATCTAAGGGGGGTTCGAACACCGGGGAGCTGTTTTTT. Translating gives CASSQSKGGSNTGELFF.

This clonotype was observed many times. The genes are TRBV5-1 and TRBJ1-2; TRBD1 might be the D (6 bases). The germline CDR1 and CDR2 sequences are SGHRS and YFSETQ. The CDR3 has 15 residues. The V and J ends lost 3 bases and 8 bases respectively, with 20 bases between them. CDR3 amino acids: CASSSHLTGSSGYTF. The CDR3 DNA reads TGCGCCAGCAGCTCACACCTGACAGGATCAAGCGGCTACACCTTC.

J is TRBJ2-7 and V is TRBV20-1, with 7 nucleotides matching TRBD2. This CDR3 contains 14 residues. V lost 8 bases to trimming and J lost 0 bases; unmatched junction nucleotides: 10. Per the germline V gene, CDR1 is DFQATT and CDR2 is SNEGSKA (reference sequence). This chain's CDR3 is CSMFLGGFSYEQYF. The CDR3 DNA is TGCAGTATGTTCCTGGGGGGGTTCTCCTACGAGCAGTACTTC.

The chain has TRBV2 and TRBJ2-7; D is perhaps TRBD2 (6 bases). V lost 6 bases to trimming and J lost 10 bases, with 16 bases between them. This CDR3 is 12 amino acids long. Germline values: CDR1 SNHLY, CDR2 FYNNEI. The chain's CDR3 is CASRPTSPLQYF. CDR3 bases: TGTGCCAGCAGACCCACTAGCCCCCTACAGTACTTC.

This clonotype was detected many times. The chain couples TRBV9 to TRBJ2-2; D is perhaps TRBD2 (6 bases). Germline V lookup: CDR1 SGDLS, CDR2 YYNGEE. With 1 base removed from V and 5 bases from J, the gap between germline ends came to 18 bases. The CDR3 loop spans 17 amino acids. CDR3 in DNA: TGTGCCAGCAGCGTAAACCGGGACTTTCCTGGGACCGGGGAGCTGTTTTTT. Protein: CASSVNRDFPGTGELFF.

Many counts were recorded for this clonotype. This chain joins TRBV7-2 and TRBJ2-5; 8 nucleotides line up with TRBD2. V was pared by 6 bases and J by 0 bases, with 6 bases of the junction left unmatched. The V gene's germline CDR1 is SGHTA and CDR2 FQGNSA. The CDR3 is 15 residues long. The CDR3 DNA is TGTGCCAGCAGTCGAACACTAGCGGACCAAGAGACCCAGTACTTC. This sequence encodes CASSRTLADQETQYF.

This clonotype showed up many times. This chain joins TRBV5-1 and TRBJ2-7; D gene uncertain. The germline CDR1 and CDR2 sequences are SGHRS and YFSETQ. V was trimmed by 4 bases and J by 3 bases, leaving 20 bases between them. CDR3 length equals 16 residues. The chain's CDR3 is CASSPYLSDKFYEQYF. The CDR3 nucleotides are TGCGCCAGCAGCCCGTACTTATCGGATAAGTTCTACGAGCAGTACTTC.

This clonotype was seen ten or more times. The chain joins TRBV6-1 to TRBJ2-7; 9 bases fit TRBD2. The CDR3 is 15 residues long. The V and J ends lost 0 bases and 2 bases, in that order; junction bases with no gene match: 2. Germline V gene sequence: CDR1 MNHNS, CDR2 SASEGT. CDR3 bases: TGTGCCAGCAGTGAAGCGTTAGCGGGAGCCTACGAGCAGTACTTC. It is translated as CASSEALAGAYEQYF.

This chain joins TRBV3-1 and TRBJ2-2; 11 nucleotides align to TRBD2. CDR3 size: 16 residues. The germline V gene encodes CDR1 LGHDT and CDR2 YNNKEL (reference sequence). The ends lost 11 bases at V and 1 base at J; junction bases unmatched: 9. CDR3 protein: CACRWTSGWNTGELFF. CDR3 in DNA: TGTGCCTGCCGGTGGACTAGCGGGTGGAACACCGGGGAGCTGTTTTTT.